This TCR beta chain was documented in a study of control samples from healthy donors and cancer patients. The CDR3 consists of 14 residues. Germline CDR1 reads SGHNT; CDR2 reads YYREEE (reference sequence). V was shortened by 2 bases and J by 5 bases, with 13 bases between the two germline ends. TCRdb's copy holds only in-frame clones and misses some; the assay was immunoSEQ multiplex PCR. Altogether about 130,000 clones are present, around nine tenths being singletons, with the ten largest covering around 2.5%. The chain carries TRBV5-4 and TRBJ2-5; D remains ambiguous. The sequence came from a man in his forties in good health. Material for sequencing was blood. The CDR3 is CASSFLSAGETQYF. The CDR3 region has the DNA TGTGCCAGCAGCTTTTTATCCGCTGGGGAGACCCAGTACTTC.